Shown below are 10 T cell receptor beta chains from a single sample sequenced in a study of OX40 agonist ivuxolimab in advanced cancers. Clones were sequenced by immunoSEQ multiplex PCR, and TCRdb holds only the in-frame ones, with some missing. This table holds some 16,000 clones, around four fifths found once. The specimen was CD4+ or CD8+ T cells sorted from blood, collected in a trial of the OX40 agonist ivuxolimab. The receptor source for this set is an adult with an advanced solid tumor such as melanoma, head and neck, liver or kidney cancer.

This chain uses TRBV7-6 with TRBJ2-7; tentative D call: TRBD2 (6 bases). The CDR3 has 14 residues. With 8 bases removed from V and 1 base from J, the gap between germline ends came to 15 bases. The germline V gene encodes CDR1 SGHVS and CDR2 FNYEAQ. The CDR3 spells CASALGTGSYEQYF. CDR3 DNA sequence: TGTGCCAGCGCCCTTGGGACTGGATCCTACGAGCAGTACTTC.

The rearrangement uses TRBV13 and TRBJ1-6; no clear D. Germline V gene sequence: CDR1 PRHDT, CDR2 FYEKMQ (reference sequence). V lost 1 base, J lost 7 bases, and 11 bases lay in between. The CDR3 consists of 15 residues. CDR3 nucleotides: TGTGCCAGCAGCTTAGCCCGGGATTTGAATTCACCCCTCCACTTT. Translation: CASSLARDLNSPLHF.

The rearrangement links TRBV4-3 to TRBJ2-7, with D perhaps matching TRBD2 (5 bases). Germline CDR1 and CDR2: LGHNA and YSLEER. V lost 4 bases to trimming and J lost 3 bases, with 13 bases between them. CDR3 length: 14 residues. The CDR3 loop reads CASSPGLGRYEQYF. CDR3 nucleotide sequence: TGCGCCAGCAGCCCCGGACTGGGTCGCTACGAGCAGTACTTC.

The chain recombines TRBV5-4 with TRBJ2-2, with unresolved D. Germline V lookup: CDR1 SGHNT, CDR2 YYREEE (reference sequence). The CDR3 extends over 11 amino acids. Trimming left V 0 bases short and J 6 bases short, with 0 bases between. The CDR3 coding sequence is TGTGCCAGCAGCTTGGCCGGGGAGCTGTTTTTT. This sequence encodes CASSLAGELFF.

The chain recombines TRBV7-2 with TRBJ2-7; 8 nucleotides match TRBD2. This CDR3 has 15 residues. J lost 6 bases, V lost 3 bases, and 10 bases had no gene match. Germline V lookup: CDR1 SGHTA, CDR2 FQGNSA. CDR3 amino acids: CASSFRPGGASEQYF. The CDR3 DNA reads as TGTGCCAGCAGCTTCCGCCCGGGGGGGGCGAGCGAGCAGTACTTC.

The chain uses TRBV2 and TRBJ2-1, with D possibly TRBD2 on 6 matching bases. This CDR3 comprises 16 residues. Germline V gene lookup returns CDR1 SNHLY and CDR2 FYNNEI. The V end was cut by 1 base, the J end by 0 bases, with 10 bases between. CDR3 protein: CASSEGRGSSYNEQFF. In nucleotides, the CDR3 is TGTGCCAGCAGTGAAGGTCGGGGGAGCTCCTACAATGAGCAGTTCTTC.

V and J are TRBV7-8 and TRBJ2-4; D is perhaps TRBD2 (6 bases). Between the trimmed V and J ends, which lost 3 bases and 0 bases, there was a span of 9 bases. Germline CDR1 SGHVS, CDR2 FQNEAQ. There are 15 residues in the CDR3. The CDR3 coding sequence is TGTGCCAGCAGCTTGGGCGGGGAAGCCAAAAACATTCAGTACTTC. As protein: CASSLGGEAKNIQYF.

The count of this clone is one. The chain links TRBV9 to TRBJ2-1; D remains unclear. From germline, CDR1 is SGDLS and CDR2 YYNGEE. This CDR3 has 13 amino acids. Trimming stripped 3 bases from V and 6 bases from J, with 10 bases between. The DNA of the CDR3 is TGTGCCAGCAGCGCCTACTTAGGCAATGAGCAGTTCTTC. Its translation: CASSAYLGNEQFF.

The DNA for the CDR3 is TGTGCCAGCAGCAAAGGACAGAACTATGGCTACACCTTC. Encoded protein: CASSKGQNYGYTF. The gene calls are TRBV21-1 and TRBJ1-2; the D segment call TRBD1 is taken from the table without a DNA check. TRBV21-1 is marked as a pseudogene. The CDR3 extends over 13 amino acids.

CDR3 nucleotide sequence: TGTGCCAGCAGAATGGGACCAGACCCCTACGAGCAGTACTTC. This translates into CASRMGPDPYEQYF. The J gene is TRBJ2-7, the V gene TRBV27; perhaps D is TRBD1 or TRBD2 (5 bases each). This CDR3 region has 14 residues. V lost 6 bases and J lost 2, with 14 bases in between. Germline assignment: CDR1 MNHEY and CDR2 SMNVEV (reference sequence).